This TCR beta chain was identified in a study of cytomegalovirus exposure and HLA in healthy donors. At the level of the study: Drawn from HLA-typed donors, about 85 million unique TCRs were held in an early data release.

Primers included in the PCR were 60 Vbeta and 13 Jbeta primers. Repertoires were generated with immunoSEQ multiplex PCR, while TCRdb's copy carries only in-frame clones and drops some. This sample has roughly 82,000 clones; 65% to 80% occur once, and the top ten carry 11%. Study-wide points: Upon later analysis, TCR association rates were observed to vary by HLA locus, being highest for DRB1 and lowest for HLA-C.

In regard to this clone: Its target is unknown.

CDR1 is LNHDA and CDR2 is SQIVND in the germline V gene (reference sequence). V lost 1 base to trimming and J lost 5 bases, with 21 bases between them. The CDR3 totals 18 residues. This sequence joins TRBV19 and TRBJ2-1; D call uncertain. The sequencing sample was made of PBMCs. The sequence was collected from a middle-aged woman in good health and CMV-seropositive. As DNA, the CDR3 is TGTGCCAGTAGTATAGTATCGGCGACTGCCCGTTTAAACAATGAGCAGTTCTTC. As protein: CASSIVSATARLNNEQFF.